A selection of T cell receptor beta chains follows, all from one sample in a study of OX40 agonist ivuxolimab in advanced cancers. Measured with immunoSEQ multiplex PCR; TCRdb has only the in-frame clones, and not every one. The sample records tens of thousands of clones, roughly nine tenths being singletons. The sequences come from CD4+ or CD8+ T cells sorted from blood, collected in a trial of the OX40 agonist ivuxolimab. The receptor source for this set is an adult with an advanced solid tumor such as melanoma, head and neck, liver or kidney cancer. Each CDR3 is given with its conserved first and last residue. The D gene is left open where the match is weak. Clone size is shown for a subset of rows, as once, few, many or a class of expanded clone.

V gene	J gene	clone size	D gene	CDR3 protein	CDR3 DNA
TRBV6-6	TRBJ2-7	NA	NA	CASSPTGSYEQYF	TGTGCCAGCAGTCCGACGGGCTCCTACGAGCAGTACTTC
TRBV21-1	TRBJ1-6	NA	NA	CASSKGKGTFGNSPLHF	TGTGCCAGCAGCAAAGGAAAGGGCACGTTTGGAAATTCACCCCTCCACTTT
TRBV6-5	TRBJ1-2	NA	TRBD1	CASSLQGFPWGYTF	TGTGCCAGCAGTCTACAGGGGTTTCCGTGGGGCTACACCTTC
TRBV19	TRBJ2-1	NA	TRBD1	CASSIGRDRGYEQFF	TGTGCCAGTAGTATAGGCCGGGACAGGGGCTATGAGCAGTTCTTC
TRBV5-5	TRBJ2-7	NA	TRBD1	CASSLEGTVTYEQYF	TGTGCCAGCAGCTTGGAAGGGACAGTTACCTACGAGCAGTACTTC
TRBV5-1	TRBJ1-2	NA	TRBD1	CASSPRTGEVGYTF	TGCGCCAGCAGCCCCAGGACAGGGGAGGTCGGCTACACCTTC
TRBV6-6	TRBJ1-2	once	NA	CASGHYGYTF	TGTGCCAGCGGGCATTATGGCTACACCTTC
TRBV7-7	TRBJ2-2	NA	NA	CASSSGTNTGELFF	TGTGCTAGCAGCTCCGGGACAAACACCGGGGAGCTGTTTTTT
TRBV27	TRBJ2-7	NA	TRBD2	CASSLSLAGGNEQYF	TGTGCCAGCAGTTTAAGTCTAGCGGGAGGTAACGAGCAGTACTTC
TRBV28	TRBJ2-4	NA	TRBD2	CASSFPSPGGNIQYF	TGTGCCAGCAGTTTCCCAAGCCCGGGGGGAAACATTCAGTACTTC
TRBV7-2	TRBJ2-1	once	TRBD1	CASSRTGNEQFF	TGTGCCAGCAGCAGGACAGGTAATGAGCAGTTCTTC
TRBV2	TRBJ1-1	NA	NA	CASSEEANTEAFF	TGTGCCAGCAGTGAAGAGGCGAACACTGAAGCTTTCTTT
TRBV5-1	TRBJ2-2	NA	TRBD2	CASSLVPAGGSGELFF	TGCGCCAGCAGCTTGGTGCCAGCGGGAGGGTCCGGGGAGCTGTTTTTT
TRBV18	TRBJ2-3	NA	NA	CASSPPGGVRDTQYF	TGTGCCAGCTCACCACCTGGTGGGGTCAGAGATACGCAGTATTTT
TRBV19	TRBJ1-5	NA	TRBD1	CASHIQGGGQPQHF	TGTGCCAGTCATATACAGGGGGGCGGTCAGCCCCAGCATTTT
TRBV5-1	TRBJ1-4	NA	TRBD1	CASSSRGATNEKLFF	TGCGCCAGCAGCTCCAGGGGGGCAACTAATGAAAAACTGTTTTTT
TRBV19	TRBJ2-3	NA	NA	CASSPGRGGTDTQYF	TGTGCCAGCTCCCCCGGCAGGGGAGGCACAGATACGCAGTATTTT
TRBV20-1	TRBJ1-4	NA	NA	CSARREKLFF	TGCAGTGCTAGGCGTGAAAAACTGTTTTTT
TRBV23-1	TRBJ1-6	NA	NA	CASSHNCGTLNNSPLHF	TGCGCCAGCAGTCACAACTGCGGGACACTCAATAATTCACCCCTCCACTTT
TRBV7-2	TRBJ1-3	NA	NA	CASSSLGVSGNTIYF	TGTGCCAGCAGCTCACTGGGGGTTAGTGGAAACACCATATATTTT
TRBV4-2	TRBJ2-5	NA	TRBD2	CASSLISGYQETQYF	TGTGCCAGCAGCCTAATTAGCGGGTACCAAGAGACCCAGTACTTC
TRBV5-1	TRBJ1-3	NA	NA	CASSLPGTTSGNTIYF	TGCGCCAGCAGCCTTCCGGGAACAACCTCTGGAAACACCATATATTTT
TRBV18	TRBJ1-1	once	NA	CATSSLGGRNTEAFF	TGTGCCACCTCAAGCTTAGGAGGGAGGAACACTGAAGCTTTCTTT
TRBV6-6	TRBJ1-4	NA	NA	CASSYEGGGEKLFF	TGTGCCAGCAGTTACGAAGGGGGAGGTGAAAAACTGTTTTTT
TRBV19	TRBJ2-1	NA	TRBD2	CASSITLAGGSNEQFF	TGTGCCAGTAGTATCACCTTAGCGGGGGGCAGCAATGAGCAGTTCTTC
TRBV7-6	TRBJ2-1	NA	TRBD2	CASSLGLAEDNEQFF	TGTGCCAGCAGCTTAGGACTAGCGGAGGATAATGAGCAGTTCTTC
TRBV5-8	TRBJ2-5	NA	NA	CASPAPNQETQYF	TGTGCCAGCCCGGCTCCTAACCAAGAGACCCAGTACTTC
TRBV10-3	TRBJ1-1	NA	NA	CAISASGANTEAFF	TGTGCCATCAGTGCCTCCGGGGCGAACACTGAAGCTTTCTTT
TRBV6-5	TRBJ2-1	NA	TRBD2	CASNGIAGGGNEQFF	TGTGCCAGCAACGGAATAGCGGGAGGTGGGAATGAGCAGTTCTTC
TRBV28	TRBJ2-2	NA	TRBD2	CASSLQSGGTGELFF	TGTGCCAGCAGTTTACAGAGCGGGGGCACCGGGGAGCTGTTTTTT
TRBV6-1	TRBJ1-5	NA	TRBD1	CASSANAAGTGAFQPQHF	TGTGCCAGCAGTGCAAACGCGGCGGGGACAGGGGCTTTTCAGCCCCAGCATTTT
TRBV19	TRBJ1-5	NA	NA	CASSILARGNQPQHF	TGTGCCAGTAGTATTTTGGCAAGGGGCAATCAGCCCCAGCATTTT
TRBV27	TRBJ1-5	NA	NA	CASSLGTAGSQPQHF	TGTGCCAGCAGTTTAGGTACAGCAGGCAGTCAGCCCCAGCATTTT
TRBV7-9	TRBJ2-1	NA	TRBD2	CASSPGLAPREQFF	TGTGCCAGCAGCCCGGGACTAGCCCCACGTGAGCAGTTCTTC
TRBV5-1	TRBJ2-3	NA	NA	CASSLRPGGDTQYF	TGCGCCAGCAGCTTGAGACCCGGAGGGGATACGCAGTATTTT
TRBV4-2	TRBJ1-4	NA	TRBD1	CASSQDWDRSNEKLFF	TGTGCCAGCAGCCAAGATTGGGACAGGAGTAATGAAAAACTGTTTTTT
TRBV10-2	TRBJ2-2	NA	TRBD2	CASRGLVGTGELFF	TGCGCCAGCAGGGGACTAGTGGGCACCGGGGAGCTGTTTTTT
TRBV30	TRBJ1-2	NA	TRBD1	CAWSLLTGAGGYTF	TGTGCCTGGAGCCTGCTCACAGGGGCGGGGGGCTACACCTTC
TRBV6-6	TRBJ2-7	NA	TRBD2	CASRGLVAYEQYF	TGTGCCAGCAGAGGACTAGTAGCCTACGAGCAGTACTTC
TRBV6-6	TRBJ1-5	NA	TRBD1	CASRIFQGGRGQPQHF	TGTGCCAGCAGAATTTTCCAGGGGGGACGAGGTCAGCCCCAGCATTTT
TRBV27	TRBJ2-6	NA	TRBD1	CASRPLGPGGQAGANVLTF	TGTGCCAGCAGGCCCCTGGGGCCAGGGGGCCAGGCTGGGGCCAACGTCCTGACTTTC
TRBV7-9	TRBJ1-5	few	NA	CASSFSNQPQHF	TGTGCCAGCAGCTTTTCTAATCAGCCCCAGCATTTT
TRBV5-1	TRBJ2-1	NA	NA	CASSVVGGTSYNEQFF	TGCGCCAGCAGCGTTGTGGGCGGGACCTCCTACAATGAGCAGTTCTTC
TRBV2	TRBJ2-7	NA	TRBD1	CASGTGGSYEQYF	TGTGCCAGCGGGACAGGGGGGTCCTACGAGCAGTACTTC
TRBV15	TRBJ2-1	NA	NA	CATSRDKLGVNEQFF	TGTGCCACCAGCAGAGATAAGTTAGGTGTAAATGAGCAGTTCTTC
TRBV5-5	TRBJ1-1	NA	TRBD1	CASSLDRGNTEAFF	TGTGCCAGCAGCTTGGACAGGGGGAACACTGAAGCTTTCTTT
TRBV19	TRBJ2-3	NA	TRBD1	CASGQGGGDTQYF	TGTGCCAGTGGACAGGGGGGAGGAGATACGCAGTATTTT
TRBV20-1	TRBJ2-3	NA	NA	CSAEAGISQYF	TGCAGTGCTGAAGCAGGGATTTCGCAGTATTTT
TRBV4-2	TRBJ1-1	NA	NA	CASSPSWQLNTEAFF	TGTGCCAGCAGCCCCTCGTGGCAGCTGAACACTGAAGCTTTCTTT
TRBV11-2	TRBJ2-7	NA	TRBD2	CASSSGTISDF	TGTGCCAGCAGCTCAGGGACTATCTCCGACTTC
TRBV9	TRBJ1-4	NA	TRBD1	CASSVGTATNEKLFF	TGTGCCAGCAGTGTGGGGACAGCAACTAATGAAAAACTGTTTTTT
TRBV30	TRBJ2-7	once	TRBD1	CAWSVLGGAGTGAWGASVQYF	TGTGCCTGGAGTGTATTAGGCGGGGCTGGGACAGGGGCCTGGGGGGCTTCAGTGCAGTACTTC
TRBV7-7	TRBJ2-3	NA	NA	CASSPSLAVSTDTQYF	TGTGCTAGCAGCCCCTCATTAGCGGTTAGCACAGATACGCAGTATTTT
TRBV6-1	TRBJ1-3	NA	TRBD1	CASRARTGSGNTIYF	TGTGCCAGCAGGGCTAGGACAGGGTCTGGAAACACCATATATTTT
TRBV27	TRBJ1-2	NA	NA	CASSPQGRVSGGYTF	TGTGCCAGCAGTCCGCAGGGGAGGGTTTCGGGGGGCTACACCTTC
TRBV6-5	TRBJ1-5	NA	NA	CASSSTRQPQHF	TGTGCCAGCAGTTCGACCCGGCAGCCCCAGCATTTT
TRBV27	TRBJ2-1	once	NA	CASSRIGGISYNEQFF	TGTGCCAGCAGTCGAATAGGAGGGATTTCCTACAATGAGCAGTTCTTC
TRBV18	TRBJ2-2	NA	TRBD2	CASSLVIAGTGELFF	TGTGCCAGCTCCCTCGTTATAGCGGGAACCGGGGAGCTGTTTTTT
TRBV5-1	TRBJ1-4	NA	NA	CASSPGRSNEKLFF	TGCGCCAGCAGCCCTGGGCGATCTAATGAAAAACTGTTTTTT
TRBV5-1	TRBJ1-2	NA	NA	CASRYTGNTHGYTF	TGCGCCAGCAGGTATACAGGGAACACCCATGGCTACACCTTC